Listed below are T cell receptor beta chains from one sample, sequenced in a study of post-analysis software for immune sequencing data. TCRdb used MiXCR to reprocess the PCR reads, holding one entry per CDR3 protein. The profile covers 800,000 to 950,000 distinct CDR3 sequences, with roughly 50% appearing a single time and 4.6% taken by the ten largest. Sample: blood. The receptor source for this set is a girl between 10 and 17 years old with multiple sclerosis. Both conserved end residues are part of each CDR3.

v_call cdr3_aa
TRBV20-1 CSALTRGHTEAFF
TRBV29-1 CSVEDPRTWGEQFF
TRBV7-8 CASSLYRGAQSKNIQYF
TRBV7-6 CASSLRPFNQPQHF
TRBV3-1 CASSQQLAGAGELFF
TRBV7-6 CASRLDGYNEQFF
TRBV29-1 CSVEGGQGNYGYTF
TRBV19 CASSIEWRTDTQYF
TRBV10-3 CAITENLQGPTEAFF
TRBV14 CASSQEVLGDSSYEQYF
TRBV25-1 CASSDFGGRIHHEQYF
TRBV25-1 CASSEGVGQAYEQYF
TRBV7-8 CASSFRRAGTDTQYF
TRBV2 CASSERGGRETQYF
TRBV6-5 CASSYSPLGSGGLPSYEQYF
TRBV20-1 CSTGLPVDTQYF
TRBV5-1 CASGSGQTYEQYF
TRBV4-1 CASSHPGQGHYGYTF
TRBV12-3/TRBV12-4 CASTLRGAGANVLTF
TRBV5-1 CASSLEGTESIQYF
TRBV27 CASSPLANNEQFF
TRBV10-3 CAISGRETYEQYF
TRBV20-1 CSAGTGTDTQYF
TRBV20-1 CSASLGQGIRIEPQHF
TRBV5-1 CASSPRTGMSLGSGYTF
TRBV12-3/TRBV12-4 CVSRGTGGHNNEQYF
TRBV5-5 CASSLVQSYEQYF
TRBV15 CATSRDPESPLHF
TRBV28 CASTDMTGGAEKLFF
TRBV20-1 CSSTAAGRWETQYF
TRBV29-1 CSVVQEGTEGYTF
TRBV9 CASSVEAALNSGNTIYF
TRBV6-5 CASSSGFLTSYEQYF